The 10 T cell receptor beta chains below come from one sample, sequenced in a study of blood T cell repertoires in COVID-19. Clones were sequenced by immunoSEQ multiplex PCR, and TCRdb holds only the in-frame ones, with some missing. Of hundreds of thousands of clones in the sample, around 91% were seen once. Sequenced: PBMCs or T cells enriched from blood (not recorded which). Receptors were obtained from a man between 25 and 39 years old who had recovered from COVID-19.

The gene calls are TRBV29-1 and TRBJ2-5, with D possibly matching TRBD1 (5 bases). CDR3 size: 13 residues. V lost 3 bases and J 2 bases, leaving 10 bases between the germline ends. Germline V gives CDR1 SQVTM, CDR2 ANQGSEA. The CDR3 coding sequence is TGCAGCGTTGATAGGGGCCGGCAAGAGACCCAGTACTTC. This encodes CSVDRGRQETQYF.

V and J are TRBV18 and TRBJ2-2, with D unclear. Germline loops: CDR1 KGHSH, CDR2 LQKENI. V gave up 1 base and J gave up 0 bases, with 9 bases separating them. This CDR3 contains 16 residues. CDR3 bases: TGTGCCAGCTCACCACGAACAGAAGCGAACACCGGGGAGCTGTTTTTT. Its protein product is CASSPRTEANTGELFF.

A few counts support this clone. The CDR3 region is CASSARGSYTF. The CDR3 DNA follows: TGTGCCAGCAGCGCGAGGGGGAGCTACACCTTC. The chain uses TRBV3-1 (or the pseudogene TRBV3-2) and TRBJ1-2, with D perhaps matching TRBD1 (6 bases). The V end was cut by 5 bases, the J end by 9 bases, with 10 bases between. Germline V gene sequence: CDR1 LGHDT, CDR2 YNNKEL (reference sequence). CDR3 length: 11 residues.

About this clone itself: Distinct nucleotide sequences in the sample also encode this CDR3. The V and J genes are TRBV28 and TRBJ1-2, with 7 positions matching TRBD1. Germline assignment: CDR1 MDHEN and CDR2 SYDVKM. Unmatched junction bases numbered 1, after V lost 8 bases and J lost 1 base. CDR3 length: 12 amino acids. This CDR3 reads CASRQGNYGYTF. In nucleotides, the CDR3 is TGTGCCAGCCGACAGGGTAACTATGGCTACACCTTC.

The chain carries TRBV6-6 and TRBJ2-1; a possible D gene is TRBD1 (6 bases). V was shortened by 5 bases and J by 2 bases, with 16 bases between the two germline ends. CDR3 length equals 16 residues. Looked up from germline, CDR1 is MNHNY and CDR2 is SVGAGI (reference sequence). CDR3: CASSRGQSAAYNEQFF. The CDR3 region has the DNA TGTGCCAGCAGTCGAGGACAGTCGGCGGCCTACAATGAGCAGTTCTTC.

The chain is built from TRBV5-4 and TRBJ2-2; a weak D match, TRBD1 (5 bases). This CDR3 is 15 amino acids long. V was pared by 0 bases and J by 4 bases, with 10 bases between. The germline V gene has CDR1 SGHNT and CDR2 YYREEE (reference sequence). This CDR3 reads CASSLEGATTGELFF. CDR3 nucleotides: TGTGCCAGCAGCTTGGAAGGGGCTACCACCGGGGAGCTGTTTTTT.

This chain uses TRBV7-9 with TRBJ1-6, with a possible D match to TRBD1 (6 bases). This CDR3 spans 15 amino acids. Between the trimmed V and J ends, which lost 5 bases and 6 bases, there was a span of 14 bases. Germline V gene data show CDR1 as SEHNR and CDR2 as FQNEAQ (reference sequence). CDR3 sequence (DNA): TGTGCCAGCAGCGAAAGGGGGGGAGGTAATTCACCCCTCCACTTT. Translating gives CASSERGGGNSPLHF.

The rearrangement joins TRBV27 to TRBJ1-2, with a possible D match to TRBD1 (6 bases). The germline CDR1 and CDR2 sequences are MNHEY and SMNVEV (reference sequence). Trimming took 2 bases from V and 6 from J, leaving 16 bases between them. The CDR3 covers 15 residues. CDR3 DNA: TGTGCCAGCAGTTTAGTCCCAACAGGGTTTAATGGCTACACCTTC. It translates to CASSLVPTGFNGYTF.

The V call is TRBV11-2, the J call TRBJ1-4; D may be TRBD1 (6 bases). Germline V gives CDR1 SGHAT, CDR2 FQNNGV. This CDR3 has 16 amino acids. Trimming took off 4 bases at V and 3 bases at J, with 15 bases between the two ends. The CDR3 loop reads CASSSLRGTANEKLFF. Written as DNA, the CDR3 is TGTGCCAGCAGCTCATTAAGGGGGACGGCTAATGAAAAACTGTTTTTT.

The gene calls are TRBV6-4 and TRBJ1-1, with D hard to call. Between the trimmed V and J ends, which lost 2 bases and 1 base, there was a span of 8 bases. The CDR3 totals 14 residues. From germline, CDR1 is MRHNA and CDR2 SNTAGT. The CDR3 loop reads CASSDEPGNTEAFF. The CDR3 region has the DNA TGTGCCAGCAGTGACGAGCCGGGGAACACTGAAGCTTTCTTT.